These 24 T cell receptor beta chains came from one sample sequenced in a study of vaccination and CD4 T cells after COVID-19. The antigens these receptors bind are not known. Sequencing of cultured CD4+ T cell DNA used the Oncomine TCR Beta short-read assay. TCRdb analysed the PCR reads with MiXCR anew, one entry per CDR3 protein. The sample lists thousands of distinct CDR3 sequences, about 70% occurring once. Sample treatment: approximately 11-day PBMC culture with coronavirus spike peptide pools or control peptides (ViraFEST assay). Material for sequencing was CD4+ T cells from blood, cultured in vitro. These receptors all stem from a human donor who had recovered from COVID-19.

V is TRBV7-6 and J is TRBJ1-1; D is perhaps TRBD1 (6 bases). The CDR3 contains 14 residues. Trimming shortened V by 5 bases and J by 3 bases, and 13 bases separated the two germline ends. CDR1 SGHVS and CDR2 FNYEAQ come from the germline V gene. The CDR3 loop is CASSPGVLDTEAFF. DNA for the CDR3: TGTGCCAGCAGCCCAGGGGTTTTGGACACTGAAGCTTTCTTT.

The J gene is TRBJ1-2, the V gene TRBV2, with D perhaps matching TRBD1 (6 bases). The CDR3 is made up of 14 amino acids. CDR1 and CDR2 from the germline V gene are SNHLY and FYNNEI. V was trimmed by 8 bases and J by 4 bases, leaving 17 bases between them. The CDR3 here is CASASQTGLYGYTF. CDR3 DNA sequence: TGTGCCAGCGCAAGCCAGACAGGACTCTATGGCTACACCTTC.

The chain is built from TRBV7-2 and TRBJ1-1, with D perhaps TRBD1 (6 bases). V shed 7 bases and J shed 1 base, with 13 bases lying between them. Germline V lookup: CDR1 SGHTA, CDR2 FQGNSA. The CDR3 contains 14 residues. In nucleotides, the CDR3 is TGTGCCAGCACCGTCAGGGGCAGGAACACTGAAGCTTTCTTT. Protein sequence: CASTVRGRNTEAFF.

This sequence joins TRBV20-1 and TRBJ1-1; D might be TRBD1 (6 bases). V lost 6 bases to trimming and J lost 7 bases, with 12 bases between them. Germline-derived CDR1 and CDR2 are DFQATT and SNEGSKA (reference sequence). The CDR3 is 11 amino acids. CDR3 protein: CSATNRDEAFF. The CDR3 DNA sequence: TGCAGTGCCACCAACAGGGATGAAGCTTTCTTT.

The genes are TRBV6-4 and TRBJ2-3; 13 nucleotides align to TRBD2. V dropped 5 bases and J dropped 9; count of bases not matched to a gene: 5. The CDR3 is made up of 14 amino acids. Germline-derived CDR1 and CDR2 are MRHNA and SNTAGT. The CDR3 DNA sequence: TGTGCCAGCAGTTCGGGACTAGCGGGGCACACGCAGTATTTT. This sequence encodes CASSSGLAGHTQYF.

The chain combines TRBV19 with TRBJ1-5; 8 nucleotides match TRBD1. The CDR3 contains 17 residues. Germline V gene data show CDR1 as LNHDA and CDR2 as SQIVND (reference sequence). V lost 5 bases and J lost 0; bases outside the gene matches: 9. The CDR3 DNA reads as TGTGCCAGTAGTCGGACAGGGCGGACGGTTAGCAATCAGCCCCAGCATTTT. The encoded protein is CASSRTGRTVSNQPQHF.

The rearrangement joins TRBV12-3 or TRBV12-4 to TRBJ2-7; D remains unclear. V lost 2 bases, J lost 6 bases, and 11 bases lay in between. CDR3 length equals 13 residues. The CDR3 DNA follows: TGTGCCAGCAGTTTAACTCCCATGGCCGAGCAGTACTTC. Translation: CASSLTPMAEQYF.

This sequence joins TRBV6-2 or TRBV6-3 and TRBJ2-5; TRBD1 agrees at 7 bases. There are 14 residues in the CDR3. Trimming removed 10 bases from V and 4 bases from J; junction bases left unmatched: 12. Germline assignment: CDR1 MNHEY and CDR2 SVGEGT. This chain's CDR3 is CATIISGTAETQYF. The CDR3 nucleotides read TGTGCCACGATAATCTCCGGGACAGCAGAGACCCAGTACTTC.

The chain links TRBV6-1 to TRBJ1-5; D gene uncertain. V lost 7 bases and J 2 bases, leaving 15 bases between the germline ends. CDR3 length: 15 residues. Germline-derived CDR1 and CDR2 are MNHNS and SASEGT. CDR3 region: CASNNLGLRNQPQHF. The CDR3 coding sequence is TGTGCCAGCAATAATTTGGGCCTGCGCAATCAGCCCCAGCATTTT.

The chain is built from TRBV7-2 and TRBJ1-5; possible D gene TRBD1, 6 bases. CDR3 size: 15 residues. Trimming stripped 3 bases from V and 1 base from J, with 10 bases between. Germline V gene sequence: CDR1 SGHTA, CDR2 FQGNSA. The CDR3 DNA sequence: TGTGCCAGCAGCTTGCAGGGACAAAGCAATCAGCCCCAGCATTTT. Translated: CASSLQGQSNQPQHF.

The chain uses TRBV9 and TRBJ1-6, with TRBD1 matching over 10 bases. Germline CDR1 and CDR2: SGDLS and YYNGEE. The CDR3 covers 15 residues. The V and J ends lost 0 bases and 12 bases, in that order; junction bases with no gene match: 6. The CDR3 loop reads CASSVGDRGRVPLHF. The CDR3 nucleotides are TGTGCCAGCAGCGTAGGGGACAGGGGTAGGGTACCCCTCCACTTT.

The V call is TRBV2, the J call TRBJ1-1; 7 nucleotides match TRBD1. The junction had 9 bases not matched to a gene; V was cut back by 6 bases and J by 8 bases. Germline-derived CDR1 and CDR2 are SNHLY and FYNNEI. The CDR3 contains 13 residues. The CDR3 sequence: CASRGRQGGEAFF. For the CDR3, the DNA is TGTGCCAGCAGGGGGAGACAGGGAGGCGAAGCTTTCTTT.

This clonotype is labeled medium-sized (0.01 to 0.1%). CDR3 sequence reads: CASSPWDRVYEQYF. The CDR3 coding sequence is TGTGCCAGCAGCCCGTGGGACAGGGTCTACGAGCAGTACTTC. The rearrangement joins TRBV11-2 to TRBJ2-7, with 9 bases fitting TRBD1. V lost 5 bases, J lost 3 bases, and 5 bases stayed unmatched. Germline CDR1 and CDR2: SGHAT and FQNNGV. The CDR3 spans 14 residues.

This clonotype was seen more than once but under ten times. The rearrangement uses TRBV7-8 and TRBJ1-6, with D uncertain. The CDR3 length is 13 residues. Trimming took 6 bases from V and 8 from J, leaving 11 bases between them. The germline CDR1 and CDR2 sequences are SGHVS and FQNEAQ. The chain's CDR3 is CASREDGYSPLHF. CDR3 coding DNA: TGTGCCAGCAGGGAGGACGGCTATTCACCCCTCCACTTT.

The CDR3 nucleotides are TGTGCCAGCTCACCCCGGACAGGGGGCGATTCACCCCTCCACTTT. Translation gives CASSPRTGGDSPLHF. This chain links TRBV18 with TRBJ1-6, with 11 bases fitting TRBD1. CDR1 and CDR2 from the germline V gene are KGHSH and LQKENI. CDR3 length: 15 amino acids. V was clipped by 3 bases and J by 8 bases; unmatched bases: 3. Full variable domain (rest looked up from reference TRBV18 and TRBJ1-6): NAGVMQNPRHLVRRRGQEARLRCSPMKGHSHVYWYRQLPEEGLKFMVYLQKENIIDESGMPKERFSAEFPKEGPSILRIQQVVRGDSAAYFCASSPRTGGDSPLHFGNGTRLTVT.

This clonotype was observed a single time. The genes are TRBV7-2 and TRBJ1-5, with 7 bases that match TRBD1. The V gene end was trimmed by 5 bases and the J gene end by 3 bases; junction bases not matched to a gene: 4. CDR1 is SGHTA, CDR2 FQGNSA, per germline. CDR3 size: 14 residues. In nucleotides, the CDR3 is TGTGCCAGCAGCCACGGGACAGTCAATCAGCCCCAGCATTTT. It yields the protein CASSHGTVNQPQHF.

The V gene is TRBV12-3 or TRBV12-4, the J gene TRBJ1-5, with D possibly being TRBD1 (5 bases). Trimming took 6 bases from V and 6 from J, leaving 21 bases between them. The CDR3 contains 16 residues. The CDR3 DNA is TGTGCCAGCAGCCAGAGTGATCGGGGGTATTTTCAGCCCCAGCATTTT. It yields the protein CASSQSDRGYFQPQHF.

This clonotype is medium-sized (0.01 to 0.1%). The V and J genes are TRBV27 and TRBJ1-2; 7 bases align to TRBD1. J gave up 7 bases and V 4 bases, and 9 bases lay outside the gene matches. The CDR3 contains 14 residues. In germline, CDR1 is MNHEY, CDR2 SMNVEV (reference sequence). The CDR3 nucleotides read TGTGCCAGCAGTTCCCGACAGGGTAGCTTTGGCTACACCTTC. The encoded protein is CASSSRQGSFGYTF.

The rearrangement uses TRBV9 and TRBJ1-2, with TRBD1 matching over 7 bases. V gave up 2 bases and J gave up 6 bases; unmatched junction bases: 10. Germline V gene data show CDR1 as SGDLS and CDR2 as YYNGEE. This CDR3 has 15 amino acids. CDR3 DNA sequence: TGTGCCAGCAGCGTGCGCGAGGGACAGATAAATGGCTACACCTTC. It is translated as CASSVREGQINGYTF.

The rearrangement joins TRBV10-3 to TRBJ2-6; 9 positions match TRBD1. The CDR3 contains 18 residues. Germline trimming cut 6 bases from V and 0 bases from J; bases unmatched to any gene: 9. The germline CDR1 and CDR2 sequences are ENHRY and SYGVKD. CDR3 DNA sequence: TGTGCCATCAGCTACCCCGGGACAGGGTTCTCTGGGGCCAACGTCCTGACTTTC. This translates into CAISYPGTGFSGANVLTF.

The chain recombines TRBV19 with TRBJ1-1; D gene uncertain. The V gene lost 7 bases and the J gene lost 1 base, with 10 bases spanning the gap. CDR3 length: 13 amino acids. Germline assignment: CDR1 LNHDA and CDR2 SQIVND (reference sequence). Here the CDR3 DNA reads TGTGCCAGTAACCCAGAAGGGAACACTGAAGCTTTCTTT. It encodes CASNPEGNTEAFF.

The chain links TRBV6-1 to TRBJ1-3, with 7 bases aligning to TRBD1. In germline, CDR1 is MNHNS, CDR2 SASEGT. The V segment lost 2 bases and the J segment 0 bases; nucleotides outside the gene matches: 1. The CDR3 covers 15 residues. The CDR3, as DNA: TGTGCCAGCAGTGAACAGGGGGGCTCTGGAAACACCATATATTTT. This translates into CASSEQGGSGNTIYF.

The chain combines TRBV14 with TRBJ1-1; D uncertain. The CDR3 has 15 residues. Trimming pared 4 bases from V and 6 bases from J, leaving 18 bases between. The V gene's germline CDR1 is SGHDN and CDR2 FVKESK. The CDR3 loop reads CASSPEGNPGSEAFF. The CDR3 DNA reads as TGTGCCAGCAGCCCTGAAGGCAATCCGGGCTCTGAAGCTTTCTTT.

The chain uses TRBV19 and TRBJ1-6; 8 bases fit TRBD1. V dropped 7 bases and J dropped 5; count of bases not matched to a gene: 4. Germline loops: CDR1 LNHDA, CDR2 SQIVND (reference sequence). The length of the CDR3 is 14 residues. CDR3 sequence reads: CASTRTGHNSPLHF. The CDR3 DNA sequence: TGTGCCAGTACGCGGACAGGGCATAATTCACCCCTCCACTTT.